This T cell receptor beta chain comes out of a study of T cell responses to AZD1222 COVID-19 vaccine. Broader study findings: At baseline, just 6 or 7 AZD1222 recipients tested seropositive. Repertoires in all cases were sampled only once the peak T cell response had passed. Dominant CD4 TCR responses targeted spike regions 160-218 and 743-854. Clonal diversity was possibly underestimated, and the donors were mostly white British, with more females.

Turning to this clone: No antigen is known for it.

V lost 9 bases and J lost 7; bases outside the gene matches: 1. The CDR3 runs to 12 residues. CDR1 and CDR2 from the germline V gene are MNHEY and SMNVEV (reference sequence). Here immunoSEQ multiplex PCR was the method, and the copy in TCRdb shows in-frame clones only, minus some. Of 150,000 to 200,000 clones listed, approximately 92% were seen once; the top ten hold less than 4%. V is TRBV27 and J is TRBJ1-6, with TRBD1 matching over 9 bases. The TCR was taken from an adult who received the MenACWY meningococcal vaccine as a control. Specimen: peripheral blood, collected 28 days after the second dose of the MenACWY control vaccine. DNA of the CDR3: TGTGCCAGTGGACAGGGGAATTCACCCCTCCACTTT. Translating it yields CASGQGNSPLHF.